This T cell receptor (beta chain) was observed in a study of blood T cell repertoires in COVID-19. Study details: The United States, Italy and Spain provided the acute and convalescent COVID-19 samples. T cells, B-cell-depleted T cells, or PBMCs supplied cDNA or gDNA.

Per the study methods: How many nucleated cells were present was estimated from reference gene primer amplification. This table comes from immunoSEQ multiplex PCR, and its TCRdb copy is limited to in-frame clones, with some not included. Clone size and V and J calls were adopted from that table, with D and trimming inferred from the DNA. Seen here are roughly 170,000 clones, 70% to 90% observed once, and the top ten hold 5.4%. V lost 1 base and J lost 6, with 21 bases in between. The CDR3 covers 17 residues. Germline values: CDR1 SGHTA, CDR2 FQGNSA. The chain couples TRBV7-2 to TRBJ1-2; maybe TRBD1 (6 bases). Sequenced input: peripheral blood. The source of this sequence is a woman in her fifties or sixties with COVID-19, enrolled during active disease. In DNA, the CDR3 is TGTGCCAGCAGCTTAGAGGTTGGGGACAATCTTAATAATGGCTACACCTTC. Encoded protein: CASSLEVGDNLNNGYTF.